The T cell receptor (beta chain) described here comes from a study of blood T cell repertoires in COVID-19. Study background: The United States, Italy and Spain provided the acute and convalescent COVID-19 samples.

In the original processing: Reference gene primer amplification gave estimated nucleated cell counts. Method: immunoSEQ multiplex PCR; TCRdb's copy keeps in-frame clones and lacks some. V, J and clone size are those of that table, while D and trimming were read from the DNA. Of some 270,000 clones in the sample, approximately 85% are singletons; the top ten hold 0.87%. Patients of the Seattle cohort, enrolled during active infection, were followed longitudinally. This receptor was obtained from a human donor with COVID-19, enrolled during active disease. The donor label of this sample is uncertain. Sequences were obtained from peripheral blood.

CDR3 DNA: TGTGCCAGCAGCCGACTACCGGGACAGGGGACCCCTGGAGACTATGGCTACACCTTC. It yields the protein CASSRLPGQGTPGDYGYTF. The chain is built from TRBV7-9 and TRBJ1-2, with 10 positions matching TRBD1. From germline, CDR1 is SEHNR and CDR2 FQNEAQ (reference sequence). V lost 5 bases, J lost 3 bases, and 18 bases stayed unmatched. The length of the CDR3 is 19 residues.